This TCR beta chain was observed in a study of blood T cells in healthy people across ages. The wider study: With template switching, about one barcoded beta molecule was captured per two T cells.

V shed 2 bases and J shed 5 bases, with 12 bases lying between them. Germline CDR1 reads LGHNT; CDR2 reads FRNRAP. This CDR3 contains 14 residues. For the second PCR, which ran for about 6 to 11 cycles, a sample-barcoded 5' primer and a J-beta primer mix were used. MiXCR, run by TCRdb on the 5' RACE reads, gives a single entry per CDR3 protein. The sample holds around 750,000 distinct CDR3 sequences, approximately 53% seen once. Study results and caveats: Roughly linearly, TCR beta diversity per million T cells fell as age increased. In long-lived donors, naive CD4+ cell counts and diversity exceeded those of aged donors.

As concerns this clonotype: Its target is not known.

The sample was blood. The chain carries TRBV12-5 and TRBJ2-5; D remains ambiguous. This TCR derives from an elderly man in good health. CDR3 nucleotides: TGTGCTAGTGGTTTGTCAACTTTAGGGGAGACCCAGTACTTC. Its protein is CASGLSTLGETQYF.